This TCR beta chain is drawn from a study of T cell responses to AZD1222 COVID-19 vaccine. Study-level points and caveats: Once two AZD1222 doses were given, Spike-specific TCR breadth and depth went up. Vaccine-associated CD4 TCRs ranged over spike, dominating at 160-218 and 743-854.

Comments on this clone: The antigen is not known.

V was trimmed by 2 bases and J by 8 bases, leaving 13 bases between them. CDR3 length: 13 amino acids. From germline, CDR1 is MDHEN and CDR2 SYDVKM. Sequencing used immunoSEQ multiplex PCR; TCRdb keeps in-frame clones, though not all of them. Of 140,000 to 150,000 clones listed, roughly 90% are singletons. Pooled samples include second doses given at about 4 or 12 weeks. The source is an adult who received the AZD1222 COVID-19 vaccine. The source material was peripheral blood, sampled 28 days after the second AZD1222 dose. V is TRBV28 and J is TRBJ2-7; D gene ambiguous. The CDR3 protein is CASSLGQWPQQYF. The CDR3, as DNA: TGTGCCAGCAGTTTAGGCCAGTGGCCTCAGCAGTACTTC.